Following are 9 T cell receptor beta chains from one sample sequenced in a study of shared clonotypes between healthy human individuals. Sequencing was performed with immunoSEQ multiplex PCR; in TCRdb, only in-frame clones are kept and a portion is missing. In the table there are approximately 1.5 million clones, 98% of which are singletons. The sequenced sample was naive CD4+ T cells sorted from blood. Subset given: CD45RA+ positively selected. These receptor sequences come from a young man in good health.

The chain recombines TRBV10-3 with TRBJ2-1; perhaps TRBD2 as D (5 bases). The CDR3 loop spans 13 amino acids. V lost 8 bases to trimming and J lost 5 bases, with 13 bases between them. CDR1 and CDR2 from the germline V gene are ENHRY and SYGVKD. The CDR3 DNA follows: TGTGCCATCGCAGGCGAGCGGAACAATGAGCAGTTCTTC. Its translation: CAIAGERNNEQFF.

The V gene is TRBV2, the J gene TRBJ2-7; perhaps TRBD2 as D (6 bases). CDR1 and CDR2 from the germline V gene are SNHLY and FYNNEI. V lost 7 bases and J 3 bases, leaving 19 bases between the germline ends. This CDR3 is built from 15 residues. CDR3 amino acids: CASTPGGLGNYEQYF. In DNA, the CDR3 is TGTGCCAGCACTCCCGGGGGACTTGGCAACTACGAGCAGTACTTC.

The chain recombines TRBV28 with TRBJ2-6; 8 bases are shared with TRBD2. With V trimmed by 1 base and J by 0 bases, 14 bases remained unmatched. Per germline, CDR1 MDHEN and CDR2 SYDVKM. CDR3 length: 21 amino acids. Here the CDR3 DNA reads TGTGCCAGCAGTTTATTTGGAGCGTATGGTAGCGGGAACTCTGGGGCCAACGTCCTGACTTTC. It translates to CASSLFGAYGSGNSGANVLTF.

The J gene is TRBJ2-1, the V gene TRBV5-4; D is tentatively TRBD1 or TRBD2 (5 bases each). V dropped 0 bases and J dropped 7 bases, with 20 bases sitting between them. CDR1 is SGHNT and CDR2 is YYREEE in the germline V gene (reference sequence). This CDR3 is 17 amino acids long. Here the CDR3 reads CASSLEWGRSGSNEQFF. CDR3 DNA: TGTGCCAGCAGCTTGGAATGGGGGAGATCGGGATCGAATGAGCAGTTCTTC.

The gene calls are TRBV7-9 and TRBJ2-2; D may be TRBD2 (5 bases). The CDR3 has 15 amino acids. CDR1 is SEHNR and CDR2 is FQNEAQ in the germline V gene (reference sequence). V lost 3 bases and J lost 7, with 15 bases in between. The CDR3 region is CASSLRAGLDGELFF. The CDR3 coding sequence is TGTGCCAGCAGCTTGCGGGCCGGGTTGGACGGGGAGCTGTTTTTT.

The V and J genes are TRBV9 and TRBJ1-3; the D gene is possibly TRBD1 (6 bases). V lost 5 bases to trimming and J lost 2 bases, with 11 bases between them. The germline V gene has CDR1 SGDLS and CDR2 YYNGEE. The CDR3 length is 14 residues. CDR3 in DNA: TGTGCCAGCAGTAGGGGGACTGCTGGAAACACCATATATTTT. Residues: CASSRGTAGNTIYF. The complete variable domain, with remaining parts taken from reference TRBV9 and TRBJ1-3, reads DSGVTQTPKHLITATGQRVTLRCSPRSGDLSVYWYQQSLDQGLQFLIQYYNGEERAKGNILERFSAQQFPDLHSELNLSSLELGDSALYFCASSRGTAGNTIYFGEGSWLTVV.

A note on this clone: Other DNA sequences from this sample encode an identical CDR3 as well. The V and J genes are TRBV28 and TRBJ2-7; no definite D call. V was trimmed by 2 bases and J by 1 base, leaving 6 bases between them. Germline V lookup: CDR1 MDHEN, CDR2 SYDVKM. The CDR3 runs to 13 residues. This chain's CDR3 is CASSLGRSYEQYF. The CDR3 nucleotides are TGTGCCAGCAGTTTAGGTAGGTCCTACGAGCAGTACTTC.

V is TRBV4-3 and J is TRBJ2-7; the match to TRBD2 covers 10 bases. From germline, CDR1 is LGHNA and CDR2 YSLEER. Trimming cost V 2 bases and J 5 bases; bases outside gene matches: 9. This CDR3 spans 16 amino acids. Written as DNA, the CDR3 is TGCGCCAGCAGCCAACATCGAGCGGGAGGGTATGACGAGCAGTACTTC. Translated: CASSQHRAGGYDEQYF.

V gene TRBV5-4 combines with J gene TRBJ1-1; 8 bases fit TRBD1. V gave up 2 bases and J gave up 4 bases; unmatched junction bases: 4. Germline assignment: CDR1 SGHNT and CDR2 YYREEE (reference sequence). This CDR3 is 14 amino acids long. The CDR3, as DNA: TGTGCCAGCAGCTTCCGCGGGACAGGCACTGAAGCTTTCTTT. It translates to CASSFRGTGTEAFF.